Listed here are 18 T cell receptor beta chains from one sample, sequenced in a study of blood T cell repertoires in COVID-19. Assay used: immunoSEQ multiplex PCR; TCRdb lists only in-frame clones, some missing. The sample comprises 99,000 or so clones, roughly 80% of which are singletons, and 4% to 5.5% rests with the top ten. Sequenced material: peripheral blood. The receptors were gathered from a man between 60 and 75 years old with acute or convalescent COVID-19.

V is TRBV28 and J is TRBJ1-6; 7 bases agree with TRBD1. The germline V gene encodes CDR1 MDHEN and CDR2 SYDVKM. The V and J ends lost 7 bases and 2 bases, in that order; junction bases with no gene match: 5. The CDR3 length is 15 residues. CDR3 sequence (DNA): TGTGCCAGCACCCTGGGACAGACCTATAATTCACCCCTCCACTTT. Its protein product is CASTLGQTYNSPLHF.

The V and J genes are TRBV21-1 and TRBJ2-3; whether TRBD1, the table's D call, matches the DNA was not checked. TRBV21-1 is given as a pseudogene. CDR3 length: 18 amino acids. Here the CDR3 reads CASSTREGSGTGLDTQYF. As DNA, the CDR3 is TGTGCCAGCAGCACCAGGGAGGGGTCCGGGACAGGGTTAGATACGCAGTATTTT.

V gene TRBV5-1 combines with J gene TRBJ2-1; 15 bases match TRBD2. CDR1 SGHRS and CDR2 YFSETQ come from the germline V gene. Unmatched junction bases numbered 3, after V lost 2 bases and J lost 6 bases. CDR3 size: 16 residues. CDR3 in amino acids: CASSLPGLAGGNEQFF. The CDR3 nucleotides are TGCGCCAGCAGCTTACCGGGACTAGCGGGGGGCAATGAGCAGTTCTTC.

The rearrangement links TRBV5-1 to TRBJ2-5; TRBD2 matches at 11 bases. This CDR3 spans 16 amino acids. Germline CDR1 reads SGHRS; CDR2 reads YFSETQ. With 1 base clipped from V and 2 bases from J, the junction kept 4 bases outside the gene matches. The CDR3 DNA follows: TGCGCCAGCAGCTTGAGTAGCGGGAGGGGGCAAGAGACCCAGTACTTC. As protein: CASSLSSGRGQETQYF.

Comments on this clone: The same CDR3 arises from other DNA sequences in this sample as well. The chain couples TRBV18 to TRBJ1-1; TRBD1 might be the D (5 bases). The CDR3 has 14 residues. The germline gives CDR1 KGHSH, CDR2 LQKENI. Trimming cost V 6 bases and J 1 base, with 12 bases left between them. Here the CDR3 DNA reads TGTGCCAGCTCTCCAGGCGGGGGGAACACTGAAGCTTTCTTT. Its protein is CASSPGGGNTEAFF.

V gene TRBV9 combines with J gene TRBJ2-5; 11 nucleotides align to TRBD2. This CDR3 comprises 16 residues. Germline trimming cut 0 bases from V and 2 bases from J; bases unmatched to any gene: 3. CDR1 SGDLS and CDR2 YYNGEE come from the germline V gene. The CDR3 DNA reads as TGTGCCAGCAGCGTAGCTACTAGCGGGGGACAAGAGACCCAGTACTTC. Residues: CASSVATSGGQETQYF.

This chain links TRBV29-1 with TRBJ1-2, with 7 bases identical to TRBD1. V lost 3 bases to trimming and J lost 4 bases; unmatched junction nucleotides: 8. Germline CDR1 is SQVTM and CDR2 is ANQGSEA. The CDR3 covers 14 residues. CDR3 loop: CSVELGAGGYGYTF. CDR3 nucleotides: TGCAGCGTTGAGCTTGGGGCAGGGGGCTATGGCTACACCTTC.

The rearrangement joins TRBV28 to TRBJ2-2; possible D gene TRBD1, 5 bases. Germline assignment: CDR1 MDHEN and CDR2 SYDVKM. There are 16 residues in the CDR3. The V gene lost 5 bases and the J gene lost 2 bases, with 15 bases spanning the gap. The CDR3: CASSPRTPRNTGELFF. DNA for the CDR3: TGTGCCAGCAGTCCGCGGACACCTCGAAACACCGGGGAGCTGTTTTTT.

The V call is TRBV30, the J call TRBJ1-5; D is ambiguous. The germline V gene has CDR1 GTSNPN and CDR2 SVGIG (reference sequence). CDR3 length equals 13 residues. The germline V and J ends were trimmed by 4 bases and 4 bases, with 11 bases remaining between them. The CDR3 protein is CAWNLGGNQPQHF. CDR3 DNA: TGTGCCTGGAACTTGGGAGGAAATCAGCCCCAGCATTTT.

Details on this clone: Sequence at one end of the junction differs from germline and may be a read error. The chain combines TRBV20-1 with TRBJ1-6; 9 bases are shared with TRBD1. The CDR3 loop spans 11 amino acids. Germline assignment: CDR1 DFQATT and CDR2 SNEGSKA (reference sequence). CDR3 DNA sequence: TGCAGTGCTACAACCGGGACAGGGACCATTTTT. Its translation: CSATTGTGTIF.

Sample share makes this clone large. This chain links TRBV28 with TRBJ2-7; possible D gene TRBD1, 5 bases. This CDR3 is 14 amino acids long. Germline V gene sequence: CDR1 MDHEN, CDR2 SYDVKM. V lost 2 bases to trimming and J lost 2 bases, with 10 bases between them. Here the CDR3 reads CASSLVGPAYEQYF. Here the CDR3 DNA reads TGTGCCAGCAGTTTAGTGGGGCCGGCCTACGAGCAGTACTTC.

The chain uses TRBV5-1 and TRBJ2-5; D might be TRBD2 (5 bases). CDR1 is SGHRS and CDR2 is YFSETQ in the germline V gene. V lost 6 bases, J lost 2 bases, and 8 bases lay in between. This CDR3 has 12 amino acids. CDR3 in DNA: TGCGCCAGCACCCGGGATCAAGAGACCCAGTACTTC. This codes for CASTRDQETQYF.

The chain joins TRBV18 to TRBJ2-6; weak D call: TRBD1 (7 bases). The CDR3 extends over 16 amino acids. V lost 6 bases, J lost 2 bases, and 14 bases lay in between. Per the germline V gene, CDR1 is KGHSH and CDR2 is LQKENI. The CDR3: CASSPQGGAGANVLTF. The CDR3, as DNA: TGTGCCAGCTCTCCCCAGGGGGGAGCTGGGGCCAACGTCCTGACTTTC.

The gene calls are TRBV4-3 and TRBJ1-2; D not resolved. V was clipped by 0 bases and J by 3 bases, with 11 bases between them. There are 15 residues in the CDR3. Germline V gene sequence: CDR1 LGHNA, CDR2 YSLEER. In DNA, the CDR3 is TGCGCCAGCAGCCAAGATGGGAGGGCAGACTATGGCTACACCTTC. Amino acids: CASSQDGRADYGYTF.

This sequence joins TRBV6-5 and TRBJ1-5; D is perhaps TRBD1 (6 bases). This CDR3 has 14 residues. V shed 6 bases and J shed 3 bases, with 12 bases lying between them. The germline V gene encodes CDR1 MNHEY and CDR2 SVGAGI. The CDR3 nucleotides read TGTGCCAGCAGGCAAGGACAGTACAATCAGCCCCAGCATTTT. This encodes CASRQGQYNQPQHF.

V usage is TRBV11-2 and J usage is TRBJ2-1, with TRBD1 as a possible D gene (5 bases). The CDR3 consists of 13 residues. Germline V CDR1 and CDR2: SGHAT, FQNNGV. Trimming took 5 bases from V and 7 from J, leaving 12 bases between them. The CDR3 reads CASSVSPGNEQFF. The CDR3 nucleotides are TGTGCCAGCAGCGTATCCCCAGGGAATGAGCAGTTCTTC.

This clone was seen just once. The chain uses TRBV5-1 and TRBJ1-4, with a tentative D call TRBD1 (5 bases). The CDR3 loop spans 14 amino acids. Germline lookup yields CDR1 SGHRS and CDR2 YFSETQ. Trimming took off 1 base at V and 7 bases at J, with 11 bases between the two ends. The CDR3 reads CASSLTGGSEKLFF. The CDR3 DNA is TGCGCCAGCAGCTTGACAGGTGGAAGTGAAAAACTGTTTTTT.

J is TRBJ2-1 and V is TRBV24-1; TRBD2 matches 8 bases. The junction had 9 bases not matched to a gene; V was cut back by 6 bases and J by 3 bases. Germline-derived CDR1 and CDR2 are KGHDR and SFDVKD. The CDR3 is 16 amino acids. CDR3 residues: CATSPQTGTSYNEQFF. The CDR3 bases are TGTGCCACCAGTCCCCAAACGGGGACTAGCTACAATGAGCAGTTCTTC.